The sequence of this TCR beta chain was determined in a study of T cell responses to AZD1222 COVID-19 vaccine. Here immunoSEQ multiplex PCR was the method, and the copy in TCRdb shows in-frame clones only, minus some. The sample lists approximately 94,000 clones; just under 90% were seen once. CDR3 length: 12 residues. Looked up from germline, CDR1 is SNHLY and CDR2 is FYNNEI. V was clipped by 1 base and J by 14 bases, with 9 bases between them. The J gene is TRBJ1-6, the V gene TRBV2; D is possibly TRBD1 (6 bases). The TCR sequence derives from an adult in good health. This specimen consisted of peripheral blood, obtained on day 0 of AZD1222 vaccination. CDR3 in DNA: TGTGCCAGCAGTGAAGAGGGGGTATCCCTCCACTTT. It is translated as CASSEEGVSLHF.